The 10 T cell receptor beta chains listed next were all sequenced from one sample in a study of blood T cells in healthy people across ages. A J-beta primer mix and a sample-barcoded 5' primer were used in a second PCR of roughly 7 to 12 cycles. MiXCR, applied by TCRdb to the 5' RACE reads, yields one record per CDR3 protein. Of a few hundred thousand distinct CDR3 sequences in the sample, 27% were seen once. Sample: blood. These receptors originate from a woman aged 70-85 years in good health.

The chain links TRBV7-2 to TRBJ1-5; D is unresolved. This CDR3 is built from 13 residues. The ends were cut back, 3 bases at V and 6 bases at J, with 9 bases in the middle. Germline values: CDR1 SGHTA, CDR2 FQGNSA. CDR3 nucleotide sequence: TGTGCCAGCAGCTTCTCCGGTAGTCAGCCCCAGCATTTT. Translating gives CASSFSGSQPQHF.

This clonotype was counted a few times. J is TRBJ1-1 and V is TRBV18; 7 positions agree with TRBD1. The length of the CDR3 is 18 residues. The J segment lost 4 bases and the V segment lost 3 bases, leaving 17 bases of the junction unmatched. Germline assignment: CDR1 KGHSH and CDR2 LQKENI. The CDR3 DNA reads TGTGCCAGCTCACCGGTTTTAGGAGGGGGCGAGGGGACCACTGAAGCTTTCTTT. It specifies CASSPVLGGGEGTTEAFF.

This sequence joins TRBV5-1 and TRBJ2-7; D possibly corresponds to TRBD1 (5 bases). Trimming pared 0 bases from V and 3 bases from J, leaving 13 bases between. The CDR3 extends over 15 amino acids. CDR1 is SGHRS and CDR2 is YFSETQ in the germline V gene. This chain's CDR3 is CASSLGQREYYEQYF. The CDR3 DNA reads TGCGCCAGCAGCTTGGGACAGAGAGAATACTACGAGCAGTACTTC. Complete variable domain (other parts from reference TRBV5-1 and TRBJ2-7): KAGVTQTPRYLIKTRGQQVTLSCSPISGHRSVSWYQQTPGQGLQFLFEYFSETQRNKGNFPGRFSGRQFSNSRSEMNVSTLELGDSALYLCASSLGQREYYEQYFGPGTRLTVT.

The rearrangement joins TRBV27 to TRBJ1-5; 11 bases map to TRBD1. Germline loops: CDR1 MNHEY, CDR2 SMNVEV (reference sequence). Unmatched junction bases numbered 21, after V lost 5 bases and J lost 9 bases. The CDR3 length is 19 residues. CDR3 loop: CASSPFSRDRGMLVGPQHF. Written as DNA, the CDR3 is TGTGCCAGCAGTCCGTTCTCCCGGGACAGGGGGATGTTGGTAGGGCCCCAGCATTTT.

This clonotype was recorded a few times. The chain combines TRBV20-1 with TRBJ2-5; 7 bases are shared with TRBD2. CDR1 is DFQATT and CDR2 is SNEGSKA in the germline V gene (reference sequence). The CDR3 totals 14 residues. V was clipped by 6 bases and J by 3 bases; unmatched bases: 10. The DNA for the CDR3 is TGCAGTGCCCTTCTGGGGAGGGCAGAAGAGACCCAGTACTTC. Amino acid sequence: CSALLGRAEETQYF.

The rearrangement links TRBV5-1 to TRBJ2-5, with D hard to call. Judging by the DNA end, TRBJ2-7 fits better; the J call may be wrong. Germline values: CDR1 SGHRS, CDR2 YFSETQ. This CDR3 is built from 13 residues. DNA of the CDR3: TGCGCCAGCTCGGACCCGAGCTCCTACGAGCAGTACTTC. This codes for CASSDPSSYEQYF.

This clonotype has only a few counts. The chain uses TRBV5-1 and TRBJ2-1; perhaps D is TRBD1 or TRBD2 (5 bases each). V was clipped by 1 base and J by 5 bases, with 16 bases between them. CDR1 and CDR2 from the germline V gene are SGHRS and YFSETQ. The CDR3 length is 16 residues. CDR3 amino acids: CASSLISGTKNNEQFF. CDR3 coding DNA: TGCGCCAGCAGCTTGATATCCGGGACCAAAAACAATGAGCAGTTCTTC.

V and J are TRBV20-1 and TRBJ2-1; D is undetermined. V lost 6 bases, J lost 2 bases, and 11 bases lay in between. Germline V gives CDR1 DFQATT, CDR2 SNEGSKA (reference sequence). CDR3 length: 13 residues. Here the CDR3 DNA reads TGCAGTGCAAATAAAGGGACCTACAATGAGCAGTTCTTC. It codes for CSANKGTYNEQFF.

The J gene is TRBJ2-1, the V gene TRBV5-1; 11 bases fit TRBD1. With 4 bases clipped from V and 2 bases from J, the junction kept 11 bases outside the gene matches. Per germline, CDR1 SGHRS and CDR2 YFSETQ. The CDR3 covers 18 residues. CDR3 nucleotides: TGCGCCAGCAGCATGCCCCGGGACAGGGGGTCCCCCTACAATGAGCAGTTCTTC. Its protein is CASSMPRDRGSPYNEQFF. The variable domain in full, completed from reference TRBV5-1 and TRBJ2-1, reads KAGVTQTPRYLIKTRGQQVTLSCSPISGHRSVSWYQQTPGQGLQFLFEYFSETQRNKGNFPGRFSGRQFSNSRSEMNVSTLELGDSALYLCASSMPRDRGSPYNEQFFGPGTRLTVL.

CDR3 nucleotides: TGCGCCAGCAGCCAAGAATCCGGGATCTCTAGCGAGCAGTACTTC. It translates to CASSQESGISSEQYF. The rearrangement joins TRBV4-3 to TRBJ2-7; D is possibly TRBD2 (5 bases). The CDR3 is 15 residues long. V dropped 0 bases and J dropped 6 bases, with 15 bases sitting between them. Germline CDR1 is LGHNA and CDR2 is YSLEER.